This TCR beta chain was identified in a study of blood T cells in healthy people across ages. Germline assignment: CDR1 DFQATT and CDR2 SNEGSKA (reference sequence). CDR3 length equals 14 residues. With 3 bases removed from V and 2 bases from J, the gap between germline ends came to 10 bases. PCR was performed a second time for about 7 to 12 cycles using a sample-barcoded 5' primer and a J-beta primer mix. Every cDNA molecule carried a tag from a template-switch adaptor bearing 12 random nucleotides. TCRdb passed the 5' RACE reads through MiXCR, listing each CDR3 protein once. This sample yields some 1.4 million distinct CDR3 sequences, of which 42% are seen a single time; roughly 7.9% belongs to the top ten. Isolation recovered at least 6.5 million PBMCs from every sample.

The V gene is TRBV20-1, the J gene TRBJ2-2; a weak D match, TRBD2 (6 bases). The TCR originated in a woman aged 18-35 years in good health. Source material: blood. This CDR3 reads CSASGTANTGELFF. The CDR3 nucleotides read TGCAGTGCTAGCGGGACTGCTAACACCGGGGAGCTGTTTTTT.